Following are 10 T cell receptor beta chains from one sample sequenced in a study of graft-versus-host responses after intestinal transplantation. Both intraepithelial and lamina propria lymphocytes were released by processing graft tissue. Here immunoSEQ multiplex PCR was the method, and the copy in TCRdb shows in-frame clones only, minus some. The table records 4,000 to 5,500 clones, over 60% of them present only once. This material consisted of ileum tissue, taken roughly 19 weeks after intestinal transplantation. These TCRs come from a human patient who received an intestinal transplant, so some T cells may come from the graft donor.

This chain joins TRBV11-2 and TRBJ2-5; 11 bases fit TRBD2. The assigned J gene may be wrong: the sequence end matches TRBJ2-7 better. Germline V gene lookup returns CDR1 SGHAT and CDR2 FQNNGV. This CDR3 has 17 amino acids. The CDR3 bases are TGTGCCAGCAGGGCCAATTTAGCGGGAGGGCCTTTCCACGAGCAGTACTTC. Its protein is CASRANLAGGPFHEQYF.

In its sample, this clone was seen a few times. The chain joins TRBV7-5 to TRBJ2-7; TRBD2 was called by the table and not checked on the DNA. TRBV7-5 is flagged as a pseudogene. This CDR3 is built from 15 residues. The CDR3 coding sequence is TGTGTCAGAAGCTTAGAGGAGGGGAGGGACTACGAGCAGTACTTC. Residues: CVRSLEEGRDYEQYF.

This chain joins TRBV5-1 and TRBJ2-7; D is unresolved. CDR3 length: 14 amino acids. Germline lookup yields CDR1 SGHRS and CDR2 YFSETQ. V lost 4 bases and J lost 3, with 14 bases in between. The CDR3 loop is CASSVQLGFYEQYF. The CDR3 DNA follows: TGCGCCAGCAGCGTACAGCTTGGCTTCTACGAGCAGTACTTC.

J is TRBJ2-1 and V is TRBV5-3; the D is unclear. TRBV5-3 carries the ORF label, with uncertain function. V lost 0 bases and J lost 4, with 11 bases in between. The CDR3 runs to 15 residues. In nucleotides, the CDR3 is TGTGCCAGAAGCTTGGCCGTAGTGAGGTACAATGAGCAGTTCTTC. Translation: CARSLAVVRYNEQFF.

V and J are TRBV6-5 and TRBJ2-7; D remains ambiguous. V was trimmed by 2 bases and J by 6 bases, leaving 8 bases between them. The germline V gene encodes CDR1 MNHEY and CDR2 SVGAGI. There are 12 residues in the CDR3. CDR3 bases: TGTGCCAGCAGTTACAGGAATGGCGAGCAGTACTTC. Translated: CASSYRNGEQYF.

The V gene is TRBV10-3, the J gene TRBJ1-2; possibly TRBD1 for D (6 bases). Trimming removed 3 bases from V and 6 bases from J, with 14 bases in between. In germline, CDR1 is ENHRY, CDR2 SYGVKD. The CDR3 loop spans 14 amino acids. CDR3 nucleotides: TGTGCCATCAGTGACCCCGGACAGTTAAATGGCTACACCTTC. This gives the protein CAISDPGQLNGYTF.

CDR3 residues: CASSQTSGSSYNEQFF. The CDR3 bases are TGTGCCAGCAGCCAGACTAGCGGGAGCTCCTACAATGAGCAGTTCTTC. This chain joins TRBV4-2 and TRBJ2-1; 12 bases are a match to TRBD2. V was pared by 3 bases and J by 0 bases, with 0 bases of the junction left unmatched. Germline values: CDR1 LGHNA, CDR2 YNFKEQ. The CDR3 is made up of 16 amino acids.

This chain uses TRBV7-2 with TRBJ2-1; no clear D gene. CDR3 length: 14 residues. CDR1 and CDR2 from the germline V gene are SGHTA and FQGNSA. V was pared by 4 bases and J by 2 bases, with 9 bases between. CDR3 DNA sequence: TGTGCCAGCAGCTCCGGGCCCACCTACAATGAGCAGTTCTTC. Amino acid sequence: CASSSGPTYNEQFF.

This rearrangement joins TRBV5-4 to TRBJ1-1; 9 nucleotides align to TRBD1. This CDR3 has 16 amino acids. V was clipped by 1 base and J by 1 base; unmatched bases: 5. Germline V gene data show CDR1 as SGHNT and CDR2 as YYREEE (reference sequence). The CDR3 coding sequence is TGTGCCAGCAGCTTGACAGGGGGCGGGGGGAACACTGAAGCTTTCTTT. The encoded protein is CASSLTGGGGNTEAFF.

The chain uses TRBV11-1 and TRBJ2-7; 7 bases agree with TRBD1. There are 14 residues in the CDR3. V lost 5 bases, J lost 0 bases, and 4 bases stayed unmatched. Germline assignment: CDR1 SGHAT and CDR2 FQDESV (reference sequence). The CDR3, as DNA: TGTGCCAGCAGCCCCGACAGGGCCTCCTACGAGCAGTACTTC. Protein product: CASSPDRASYEQYF.